This paragraph reports one T cell receptor (beta chain). This record belongs to a study of cytomegalovirus exposure and HLA in healthy donors. Across the study: HLA-typed donors were the source of 80 million to 90 million unique TCRs, which an early data release held.

13 Jbeta primers and 60 Vbeta primers were used for the PCR. In the original workflow: As a later analysis found, there were 70 million to 80 million unique TCR beta chains, of which roughly 11 million were shared. Only in-frame clones appear in the TCRdb table, and some are missing; sequencing was by immunoSEQ multiplex PCR. V and J calls and clone size are as listed in that table; D and trimming were resolved from the DNA. The sample has 110,000 to 150,000 clones, around 72% seen once. The sequence derives from a man between 35 and 55 years old in good health and CMV-seronegative. The sample comprised PBMCs.

CDR3 nucleotides: TGTGCCAGCAGCTTACCAGGGGTAGATACGCAGTATTTT. Its protein is CASSLPGVDTQYF. V and J are TRBV11-2 and TRBJ2-3; D might be TRBD1 (6 bases). Per germline, CDR1 SGHAT and CDR2 FQNNGV. This CDR3 spans 13 amino acids. Trimming stripped 2 bases from V and 5 bases from J, with 8 bases between.